One and the same sample provided the 27 T cell receptor beta chains below, sequenced in a study of cytotoxic CD8 clonotypes in ibrutinib-treated CLL. Measured with immunoSEQ multiplex PCR; TCRdb has only the in-frame clones, and not every one. The sample shows about 140,000 clones, approximately 77% of them seen only once. Sequencing used PBMCs, obtained after 12 months of ibrutinib treatment. The receptors derive from a human donor with chronic lymphocytic leukemia.

The chain links TRBV21-1 to TRBJ2-1. TRBV21-1 is annotated as a pseudogene. This CDR3 has 16 residues. CDR3: CASSRGIFLMRNEQFF. The CDR3 coding sequence is TGTGCCAGCAGCAGGGGGATTTTCCTTATGAGGAATGAGCAGTTCTTC.

This clone was seen a handful of times. This chain links TRBV27 with TRBJ1-5, with a weak D call TRBD1 (5 bases). The CDR3 is 14 amino acids. Trimming took off 1 base at V and 5 bases at J, with 9 bases between the two ends. Germline lookup yields CDR1 MNHEY and CDR2 SMNVEV (reference sequence). The CDR3: CASSLLGTHQPQHF. CDR3 sequence (DNA): TGTGCCAGCAGTTTATTGGGGACCCATCAGCCCCAGCATTTT.

As DNA, the CDR3 is TGTGCCAGCAGCGTTTTCACAGGAGAAAAACTGTTTTTT. Translated: CASSVFTGEKLFF. V and J are TRBV9 and TRBJ1-4; D may be TRBD1 (5 bases). Germline V lookup: CDR1 SGDLS, CDR2 YYNGEE. The CDR3 extends over 13 amino acids. V lost 2 bases, J lost 8 bases, and 10 bases lay in between.

In this sample, this clone turned up once. The chain links TRBV19 to TRBJ2-2; D gene unclear. The CDR3 length is 14 residues. Germline V gene sequence: CDR1 LNHDA, CDR2 SQIVND (reference sequence). V lost 3 bases to trimming and J lost 1 base, with 6 bases between them. This chain's CDR3 is CASSISRNTGELFF. Here the CDR3 DNA reads TGTGCCAGTAGTATTTCTCGGAACACCGGGGAGCTGTTTTTT. The full variable domain, completed using reference TRBV19 and TRBJ2-2, is DGGITQSPKYLFRKEGQNVTLSCEQNLNHDAMYWYRQDPGQGLRLIYYSQIVNDFQKGDIAEGYSVSREKKESFPLTVTSAQKNPTAFYLCASSISRNTGELFFGEGSRLTVL.

This clone is a singleton in its sample. This rearrangement joins TRBV7-9 to TRBJ2-2; D possibly corresponds to TRBD1 (6 bases). The CDR3 consists of 13 residues. The germline V gene encodes CDR1 SEHNR and CDR2 FQNEAQ (reference sequence). The V gene lost 5 bases and the J gene lost 6 bases, with 10 bases spanning the gap. The CDR3 sequence: CASSPGTPGELFF. For the CDR3, the DNA is TGTGCCAGCAGCCCCGGGACACCCGGGGAGCTGTTTTTT.

CDR3 bases: TGTGCCAGCAGCCCCTTCTCCTACGAGCAGTACTTC. Residues: CASSPFSYEQYF. This chain uses TRBV6-5 with TRBJ2-7; the D is unclear. The CDR3 is made up of 12 amino acids. The V gene lost 6 bases and the J gene lost 0 bases, with 6 bases spanning the gap. CDR1 MNHEY and CDR2 SVGAGI come from the germline V gene.

This sequence joins TRBV27 and TRBJ1-2; maybe TRBD1 (6 bases). Trimming pared 2 bases from V and 8 bases from J, leaving 12 bases between. This CDR3 region has 13 residues. Germline-derived CDR1 and CDR2 are MNHEY and SMNVEV (reference sequence). CDR3 protein: CASSLPGALGYTF. The CDR3 DNA follows: TGTGCCAGCAGTTTACCAGGGGCGTTGGGCTACACCTTC.

The chain recombines TRBV27 with TRBJ1-1; D possibly corresponds to TRBD1 (5 bases). Germline-derived CDR1 and CDR2 are MNHEY and SMNVEV (reference sequence). This CDR3 has 14 amino acids. Trimming took 5 bases from V and 5 from J, leaving 15 bases between them. The CDR3 spells CASSAYRSWTEAFF. CDR3 bases: TGTGCCAGCAGTGCCTACAGGAGTTGGACTGAAGCTTTCTTT.

V usage is TRBV6-1 and J usage is TRBJ2-7; tentatively, D is TRBD1 (5 bases). Germline V gene data show CDR1 as MNHNS and CDR2 as SASEGT. The V and J ends lost 5 bases and 2 bases respectively, with 10 bases between them. This CDR3 has 13 amino acids. The CDR3 DNA follows: TGTGCCAGCAGTCGACAGAGAGCCTACGAGCAGTACTTC. This encodes CASSRQRAYEQYF.

V gene TRBV2 combines with J gene TRBJ1-4; D perhaps matches TRBD1 (5 bases). Trimming left V 8 bases short and J 0 bases short, with 13 bases between. CDR3 size: 15 residues. Per the germline V gene, CDR1 is SNHLY and CDR2 is FYNNEI. The CDR3 loop is CASRKDSTTNEKLFF. The DNA of the CDR3 is TGTGCCAGCCGAAAAGACAGTACAACTAATGAAAAACTGTTTTTT.

The gene calls are TRBV18 and TRBJ2-2; D not resolved. Per germline, CDR1 KGHSH and CDR2 LQKENI. Trimming stripped 2 bases from V and 10 bases from J, with 5 bases between. The CDR3 has 11 residues. CDR3 residues: CASSPVTELFF. In nucleotides, the CDR3 is TGTGCCAGCTCACCAGTGACGGAGCTGTTTTTT. Together with reference TRBV18 and TRBJ2-2, the CDR3 gives the full variable domain: NAGVMQNPRHLVRRRGQEARLRCSPMKGHSHVYWYRQLPEEGLKFMVYLQKENIIDESGMPKERFSAEFPKEGPSILRIQQVVRGDSAAYFCASSPVTELFFGEGSRLTVL.

The chain recombines TRBV28 with TRBJ2-1; the D is unclear. The CDR3 has 14 amino acids. The V gene lost 2 bases and the J gene lost 0 bases, with 5 bases spanning the gap. Germline CDR1 is MDHEN and CDR2 is SYDVKM. The CDR3 coding sequence is TGTGCCAGCAGTTTAATAGGCTCCTACAATGAGCAGTTCTTC. This codes for CASSLIGSYNEQFF.

CDR3 protein: CASIADLNTEAFF. The DNA of the CDR3 is TGTGCCAGCATAGCGGACCTGAACACTGAAGCTTTCTTT. The chain recombines TRBV2 with TRBJ1-1; D is undetermined. Trimming removed 7 bases from V and 0 bases from J, with 9 bases in between. Looked up from germline, CDR1 is SNHLY and CDR2 is FYNNEI. The CDR3 is 13 amino acids.

The gene calls are TRBV10-1 and TRBJ2-7; 7 positions match TRBD1. Per the germline V gene, CDR1 is WNHNN and CDR2 is SYGVQD (reference sequence). Losses at the gene ends were 6 bases for V and 0 bases for J; bases not matched to a gene: 11. The CDR3 is made up of 16 amino acids. The CDR3 loop is CASSFSPDRSSYEQYF. CDR3 nucleotides: TGCGCCAGCAGCTTTTCCCCGGACAGGAGCTCCTACGAGCAGTACTTC.

This chain uses TRBV7-6 with TRBJ2-2, with TRBD2 as a possible D gene (6 bases). Germline V gene sequence: CDR1 SGHVS, CDR2 FNYEAQ. This CDR3 has 18 amino acids. Trimming took off 1 base at V and 0 bases at J, with 15 bases between the two ends. CDR3 in amino acids: CASSLEWSWGANTGELFF. The CDR3 bases are TGTGCCAGCAGCTTAGAGTGGAGTTGGGGGGCGAACACCGGGGAGCTGTTTTTT. Based on the CDR3 plus reference TRBV7-6 and TRBJ2-2, the full variable domain is GAGVSQSPRYKVTKRGQDVALRCDPISGHVSLYWYRQALGQGPEFLTYFNYEAQQDKSGLPNDRFSAERPEGSISTLTIQRTEQRDSAMYRCASSLEWSWGANTGELFFGEGSRLTVL.

The chain uses TRBV5-1 and TRBJ1-5, with D unclear. This CDR3 spans 13 amino acids. The ends were cut back, 2 bases at V and 9 bases at J, with 12 bases in the middle. Germline V CDR1 and CDR2: SGHRS, YFSETQ. Written as DNA, the CDR3 is TGCGCCAGCAGCTTAGGGAGCTCGGGGCCCCAGCATTTT. It codes for CASSLGSSGPQHF. Supplemented by reference TRBV5-1 and TRBJ1-5, the full variable domain reads KAGVTQTPRYLIKTRGQQVTLSCSPISGHRSVSWYQQTPGQGLQFLFEYFSETQRNKGNFPGRFSGRQFSNSRSEMNVSTLELGDSALYLCASSLGSSGPQHFGDGTRLSIL.

The genes are TRBV10-3 and TRBJ2-3; unclear D gene. The CDR3 contains 13 residues. V lost 3 bases, J lost 2 bases, and 6 bases lay in between. Per the germline V gene, CDR1 is ENHRY and CDR2 is SYGVKD. The CDR3 here is CAISDGNTDTQYF. DNA for the CDR3: TGTGCCATCAGTGATGGGAACACAGATACGCAGTATTTT.

CDR3 bases: TGCGCCAGCAGCCGCCTGGACAGGGGCACCCAAGAGACCCAGTACTTC. This encodes CASSRLDRGTQETQYF. The chain is built from TRBV4-1 and TRBJ2-5, with 9 bases lining up with TRBD1. After removal of 4 bases from V and 1 base from J, the junction contained 7 bases not matched to a gene. Germline V lookup: CDR1 MGHRA, CDR2 YSYEKL. The CDR3 consists of 16 residues.

This clone has only a few counts. The chain joins TRBV27 to TRBJ1-6, with TRBD1 matching 8 bases. The CDR3 covers 16 residues. Germline lookup yields CDR1 MNHEY and CDR2 SMNVEV (reference sequence). Trimming at V came to 5 bases and at J to 4 bases, leaving 7 bases not matched to a gene. The CDR3 reads CASSGTGKWYNSPLHF. CDR3 coding DNA: TGTGCCAGCAGTGGGACAGGTAAGTGGTATAATTCACCCCTCCACTTT.

This chain links TRBV19 with TRBJ2-4; D gene ambiguous. CDR1 and CDR2 from the germline V gene are LNHDA and SQIVND (reference sequence). The CDR3 has 14 amino acids. The V end lost 1 base, the J end lost 0 bases, and 4 bases lay between the germline ends. The CDR3 coding sequence is TGTGCCAGTAGTATAGGCCTAGCCAAAAACATTCAGTACTTC. Its translation is CASSIGLAKNIQYF.

The chain joins TRBV13 to TRBJ1-2, with 8 nucleotides matching TRBD1. The V segment lost 5 bases and the J segment 6 bases; nucleotides outside the gene matches: 8. Germline V gene sequence: CDR1 PRHDT, CDR2 FYEKMQ (reference sequence). CDR3 length equals 14 residues. DNA for the CDR3: TGTGCCAGCAGCCATGACAGGGGTATTAATGGCTACACCTTC. Amino acid sequence: CASSHDRGINGYTF.

This chain joins TRBV2 and TRBJ1-6; no clear D gene. The CDR3 has 12 amino acids. The V end was cut by 2 bases, the J end by 10 bases, with 6 bases between. The germline CDR1 and CDR2 sequences are SNHLY and FYNNEI. CDR3 region: CASSENRSPLHF. The CDR3 DNA reads as TGTGCCAGCAGTGAAAACCGGTCACCCCTCCACTTT.

This chain connects TRBV5-1 to TRBJ1-3; TRBD1 might be the D (6 bases). Germline lookup yields CDR1 SGHRS and CDR2 YFSETQ. V lost 3 bases, J lost 2 bases, and 12 bases lay in between. The CDR3 sequence is 15 residues long. CDR3 bases: TGCGCCAGCAGCTACGGGAGGGGGGCTGGAAACACCATATATTTT. It encodes CASSYGRGAGNTIYF.

The chain uses TRBV23-1 and TRBJ2-1, with D perhaps matching TRBD2 (6 bases). TRBV23-1 is an ORF for which the function is uncertain. This CDR3 contains 17 residues. V was cut by 1 base and J by 3 bases, with 16 bases left in between. The CDR3, as DNA: TGCGCCAGCAGTCAATTGTGGGCCGGGGGATTCTACAATGAGCAGTTCTTC. Residues: CASSQLWAGGFYNEQFF.

The chain couples TRBV2 to TRBJ2-5; 9 bases are a match to TRBD2. Looked up from germline, CDR1 is SNHLY and CDR2 is FYNNEI. This CDR3 spans 14 amino acids. After removal of 4 bases from V and 6 bases from J, the junction contained 6 bases not matched to a gene. CDR3 nucleotide sequence: TGTGCCAGCAGTGCACTAGCGGGCGGTCAGACCCAGTACTTC. This sequence encodes CASSALAGGQTQYF. Full variable domain (rest looked up from reference TRBV2 and TRBJ2-5): EPEVTQTPSHQVTQMGQEVILRCVPISNHLYFYWYRQILGQKVEFLVSFYNNEISEKSEIFDDQFSVERPDGSNFTLKIRSTKLEDSAMYFCASSALAGGQTQYFGPGTRLLVL.

This chain joins TRBV6-4 and TRBJ2-3; 10 bases are a match to TRBD2. This CDR3 region has 18 residues. After removal of 2 bases from V and 6 bases from J, the junction contained 14 bases not matched to a gene. Per germline, CDR1 MRHNA and CDR2 SNTAGT. The CDR3 spells CASSDPLTSGVFRDTQYF. The CDR3 nucleotides read TGTGCCAGCAGTGACCCCCTTACTAGCGGGGTATTTAGGGATACGCAGTATTTT.

This chain connects TRBV2 to TRBJ2-5; D gene unclear. This CDR3 is 13 amino acids long. CDR1 is SNHLY, CDR2 FYNNEI, per germline. V gave up 2 bases and J gave up 0 bases, with 4 bases separating them. The CDR3 sequence: CASSETYQETQYF. As DNA, the CDR3 is TGTGCCAGCAGTGAAACCTACCAAGAGACCCAGTACTTC.